The present entry profiles one T cell receptor beta chain with its context. Its antigen is unidentified. Repertoires were generated with immunoSEQ multiplex PCR, while TCRdb's copy carries only in-frame clones and drops some. In the table there are about 140,000 clones, about 88% of which are singletons. The data are from a study of T cell responses to AZD1222 COVID-19 vaccine. Study-wide points: Repertoires in all cases were sampled only once the peak T cell response had passed. Donors were largely white British and mainly female; clonal diversity was possibly underestimated.

The CDR3 spans 15 residues. V was clipped by 3 bases and J by 0 bases, with 10 bases between them. The V gene's germline CDR1 is KGHSH and CDR2 LQKENI. This clonotype was sampled from an adult in good health. The source was peripheral blood, collected on day 0 of AZD1222 vaccination. The chain joins TRBV18 to TRBJ2-3; tentative D call: TRBD2 (6 bases). CDR3 in DNA: TGTGCCAGCTCACCCTTTAGCGGAAGCACAGATACGCAGTATTTT. Its protein is CASSPFSGSTDTQYF.